This record covers a single T cell receptor beta chain. From germline, CDR1 is SGHKS and CDR2 YYEKEE (reference sequence). Trimming at V came to 4 bases and at J to 7 bases, leaving 10 bases not matched to a gene. The length of the CDR3 is 16 residues. The data belong to a study of blood T cell repertoires in COVID-19. Repertoires were generated with immunoSEQ multiplex PCR, while TCRdb's copy carries only in-frame clones and drops some. This sample carries tens of thousands of clones, around 90% of them seen once, and the ten largest clones take about an eighth. The sample consisted of peripheral blood. The receptor comes from a human donor with active COVID-19. The donor label of this sample is uncertain. The chain combines TRBV5-5 with TRBJ2-1; 11 positions match TRBD2. CDR3 region: CASSPKLAGAGNEQFF. CDR3 DNA: TGTGCCAGCAGCCCGAAACTAGCGGGAGCAGGTAATGAGCAGTTCTTC.